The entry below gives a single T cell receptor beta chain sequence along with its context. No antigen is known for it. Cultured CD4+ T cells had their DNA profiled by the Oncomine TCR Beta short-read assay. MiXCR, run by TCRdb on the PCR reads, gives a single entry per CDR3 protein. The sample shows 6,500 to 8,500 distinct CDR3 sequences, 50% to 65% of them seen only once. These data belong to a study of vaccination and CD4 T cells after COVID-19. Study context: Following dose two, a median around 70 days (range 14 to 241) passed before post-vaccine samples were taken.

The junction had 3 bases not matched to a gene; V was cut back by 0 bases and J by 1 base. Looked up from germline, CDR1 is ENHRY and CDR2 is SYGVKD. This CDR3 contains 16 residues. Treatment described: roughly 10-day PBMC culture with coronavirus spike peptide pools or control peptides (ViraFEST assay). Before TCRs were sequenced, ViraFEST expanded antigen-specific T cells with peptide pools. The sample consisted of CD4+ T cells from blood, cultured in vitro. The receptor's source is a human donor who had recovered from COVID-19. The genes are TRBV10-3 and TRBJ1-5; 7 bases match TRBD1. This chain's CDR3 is CAISESPRGSNQPQHF. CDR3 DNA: TGTGCCATCAGTGAGTCGCCCAGGGGGAGCAATCAGCCCCAGCATTTT.